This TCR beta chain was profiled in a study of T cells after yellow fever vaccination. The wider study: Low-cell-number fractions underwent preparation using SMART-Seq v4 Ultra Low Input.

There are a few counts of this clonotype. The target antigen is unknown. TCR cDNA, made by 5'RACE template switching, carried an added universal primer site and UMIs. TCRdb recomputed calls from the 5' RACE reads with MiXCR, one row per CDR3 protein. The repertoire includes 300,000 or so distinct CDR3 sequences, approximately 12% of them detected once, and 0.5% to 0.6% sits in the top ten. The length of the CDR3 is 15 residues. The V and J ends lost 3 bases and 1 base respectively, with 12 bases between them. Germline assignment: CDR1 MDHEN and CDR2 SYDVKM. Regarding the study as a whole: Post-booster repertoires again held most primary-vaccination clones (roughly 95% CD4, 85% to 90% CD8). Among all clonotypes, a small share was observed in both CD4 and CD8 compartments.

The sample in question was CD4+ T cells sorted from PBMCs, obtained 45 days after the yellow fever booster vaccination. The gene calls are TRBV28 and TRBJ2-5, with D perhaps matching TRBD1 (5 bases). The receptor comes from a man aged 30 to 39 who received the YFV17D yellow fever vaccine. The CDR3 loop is CASSLKGAVQETQYF. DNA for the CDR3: TGTGCCAGCAGTTTGAAAGGGGCAGTCCAAGAGACCCAGTACTTC.